Each of the 23 T cell receptor beta chains below was sequenced from the same sample in a study of blood T cell repertoires in COVID-19. The repertoire was sequenced with immunoSEQ multiplex PCR; TCRdb's copy has only in-frame clones and lacks some. The data contain about 210,000 clones, under 95% of them singletons. Sequences were obtained from peripheral blood. These receptors were collected from a man younger than 40 with acute or convalescent COVID-19.

With regard to this clone: A clone one base away is much larger, so this may be a read error. The chain combines TRBV28 with TRBJ1-2; weak D call: TRBD1 (6 bases). Germline V gives CDR1 MDHEN, CDR2 SYDVKM. The CDR3 is 14 residues long. With 6 bases removed from V and 0 bases from J, the gap between germline ends came to 11 bases. The CDR3 sequence: CASSATGANYGYTF. The DNA of the CDR3 is TGTGCCAGCAGCGCGACAGGAGCTAACTATGGCTACACCTTC.

The chain links TRBV6-1 to TRBJ2-5; 7 nucleotides agree with TRBD2. The CDR3 has 14 residues. Germline CDR1 reads MNHNS; CDR2 reads SASEGT. The ends lost 3 bases at V and 9 bases at J; junction bases unmatched: 10. In nucleotides, the CDR3 is TGTGCCAGCAGTGATAGACTAGCTGCCGGGGCCCAGTACTTC. It translates to CASSDRLAAGAQYF.

The J gene is TRBJ1-1, the V gene TRBV28; no clear D gene. V was pared by 8 bases and J by 0 bases, with 10 bases between. CDR3 size: 13 residues. Per the germline V gene, CDR1 is MDHEN and CDR2 is SYDVKM. The CDR3 nucleotides are TGTGCCAGCTGGAGAACGGTGAACACTGAAGCTTTCTTT. It codes for CASWRTVNTEAFF. Full variable domain (outside the CDR3, taken from reference TRBV28 and TRBJ1-1): DVKVTQSSRYLVKRTGEKVFLECVQDMDHENMFWYRQDPGLGLRLIYFSYDVKMKEKGDIPEGYSVSREKKERFSLILESASTNQTSMYLCASWRTVNTEAFFGQGTRLTVV.

The genes are TRBV29-1 and TRBJ2-3; 15 bases match TRBD2. This CDR3 comprises 14 residues. J lost 5 bases, V lost 5 bases, and 2 bases had no gene match. Germline V lookup: CDR1 SQVTM, CDR2 ANQGSEA. The CDR3 DNA reads TGCAGCGTTCGGACTAGCGGGAGGGAAGATACGCAGTATTTT. It is translated as CSVRTSGREDTQYF.

The chain joins TRBV15 to TRBJ1-1; the D is unclear. The CDR3 length is 12 residues. Per the germline V gene, CDR1 is LNHNV and CDR2 is YYDKDF (reference sequence). V lost 4 bases and J 11 bases, leaving 14 bases between the germline ends. The CDR3 region is CATSNSGMVAFF. The CDR3 DNA sequence: TGTGCCACCAGCAATTCGGGAATGGTGGCTTTCTTT.

V and J are TRBV19 and TRBJ1-1, with D possibly being TRBD1 (6 bases). The germline gives CDR1 LNHDA, CDR2 SQIVND (reference sequence). V gave up 8 bases and J gave up 5 bases, with 21 bases separating them. This CDR3 contains 15 residues. This CDR3 reads CASRGGVWELTEAFF. CDR3 nucleotides: TGTGCCAGTCGAGGGGGAGTGTGGGAACTAACTGAAGCTTTCTTT. Supplemented by reference TRBV19 and TRBJ1-1, the full variable domain reads DGGITQSPKYLFRKEGQNVTLSCEQNLNHDAMYWYRQDPGQGLRLIYYSQIVNDFQKGDIAEGYSVSREKKESFPLTVTSAQKNPTAFYLCASRGGVWELTEAFFGQGTRLTVV.

V gene TRBV5-1 combines with J gene TRBJ2-1; a weak D match, TRBD2 (7 bases). V was shortened by 4 bases and J by 6 bases, with 20 bases between the two germline ends. CDR3 size: 16 residues. Germline V lookup: CDR1 SGHRS, CDR2 YFSETQ. The DNA of the CDR3 is TGCGCCAGCAGCATCATAGCGGGTATGGGGGCCAATGAGCAGTTCTTC. It encodes CASSIIAGMGANEQFF.

The gene calls are TRBV5-1 and TRBJ1-1; D might be TRBD1 (5 bases). Germline values: CDR1 SGHRS, CDR2 YFSETQ. CDR3 length equals 16 residues. V gave up 3 bases and J gave up 1 base, with 16 bases separating them. DNA of the CDR3: TGCGCCAGCAGCTCCGAAGGGGCCGACAGGAACACTGAAGCTTTCTTT. It encodes CASSSEGADRNTEAFF.

J is TRBJ1-2 and V is TRBV7-9; D is possibly TRBD1 (5 bases). V was cut by 1 base and J by 6 bases, with 9 bases left in between. In germline, CDR1 is SEHNR, CDR2 FQNEAQ (reference sequence). The CDR3 runs 13 residues. CDR3: CASSLDVGDGYTF. As DNA, the CDR3 is TGTGCCAGCAGCTTAGATGTAGGGGATGGCTACACCTTC.

The chain links TRBV9 to TRBJ2-3, with 10 bases fitting TRBD2. Germline V lookup: CDR1 SGDLS, CDR2 YYNGEE. The CDR3 has 17 residues. The J segment lost 5 bases and the V segment lost 1 base, leaving 10 bases of the junction unmatched. In DNA, the CDR3 is TGTGCCAGCAGCGTAATCGGTCTAGCGGGAGATGTAGATACGCAGTATTTT. Residues: CASSVIGLAGDVDTQYF.

The chain combines TRBV7-9 with TRBJ1-3; weak D call: TRBD1 (5 bases). This CDR3 contains 17 residues. Germline-derived CDR1 and CDR2 are SEHNR and FQNEAQ (reference sequence). Trimming removed 5 bases at V and 0 bases at J, with 17 bases between. The CDR3 nucleotides are TGTGCCAGCAGCAAAATTTTTCAGGGTGGCTCTGGAAACACCATATATTTT. Protein sequence: CASSKIFQGGSGNTIYF.

The rearrangement joins TRBV10-3 to TRBJ2-2, with TRBD2 matching 16 bases. Looked up from germline, CDR1 is ENHRY and CDR2 is SYGVKD. V dropped 6 bases and J dropped 4; count of bases not matched to a gene: 11. This CDR3 is 19 amino acids long. CDR3 DNA: TGTGCCATCAGGCCGGGACTAGCGGGAGGGGTTTTAGGCACCGGGGAGCTGTTTTTT. This codes for CAIRPGLAGGVLGTGELFF.

This rearrangement joins TRBV19 to TRBJ1-2; possible D gene TRBD1, 5 bases. The CDR3 runs 14 residues. The V end was cut by 8 bases, the J end by 8 bases, with 21 bases between. Germline values: CDR1 LNHDA, CDR2 SQIVND (reference sequence). The CDR3 DNA reads TGTGCCAGTCTCACAAACCGGGACTCAGGCGGCTACACCTTC. It translates to CASLTNRDSGGYTF.

This rearrangement joins TRBV30 to TRBJ2-3; 8 bases agree with TRBD2. The CDR3 runs 14 residues. With V trimmed by 2 bases and J by 5 bases, 6 bases remained unmatched. Germline V gives CDR1 GTSNPN, CDR2 SVGIG (reference sequence). As DNA, the CDR3 is TGTGCCTGGAGTCGCGGGCTAGCGGGAGATACGCAGTATTTT. This gives the protein CAWSRGLAGDTQYF.

The chain is built from TRBV7-6 and TRBJ1-3; TRBD1 aligns across 8 bases. The CDR3 has 15 amino acids. Per the germline V gene, CDR1 is SGHVS and CDR2 is FNYEAQ. The V and J ends lost 5 bases and 0 bases, in that order; junction bases with no gene match: 3. The CDR3 sequence is CASSIGTGSGNTIYF. The CDR3 DNA is TGTGCCAGCAGCATTGGGACAGGCTCTGGAAACACCATATATTTT.

In its sample, this clone was seen a few times. V usage is TRBV3-1 (or the pseudogene TRBV3-2) and J usage is TRBJ1-2; TRBD1 aligns across 7 bases. J was trimmed by 4 bases and V by 2 bases; bases with no gene match: 13. The germline CDR1 and CDR2 sequences are LGHDT and YNNKEL (reference sequence). The CDR3 runs 17 residues. CDR3 bases: TGTGCCAGCAGCCAATCAGTTTTACAGGGGCAGGGCTATGGCTACACCTTC. It is translated as CASSQSVLQGQGYGYTF.

The genes are TRBV7-9 and TRBJ2-5; 12 positions agree with TRBD2. The germline V gene encodes CDR1 SEHNR and CDR2 FQNEAQ (reference sequence). V shed 11 bases and J 1 base; nucleotides not matched to a gene: 14. This CDR3 is 17 amino acids long. The chain's CDR3 is CASAKLAGGSLQETQYF. In nucleotides, the CDR3 is TGTGCCTCGGCCAAACTAGCGGGGGGCTCTCTCCAAGAGACCCAGTACTTC.

This clone was picked up one time. V gene TRBV10-2 combines with J gene TRBJ2-2; no firm D call. There are 14 residues in the CDR3. The V gene's germline CDR1 is WSHSY and CDR2 SAAADI. Trimming cost V 4 bases and J 2 bases, with 8 bases left between them. CDR3 bases: TGCGCCAGCAGTGTACAGATTAACACCGGGGAGCTGTTTTTT. Translated: CASSVQINTGELFF.

The gene calls are TRBV28 and TRBJ1-2; 9 bases map to TRBD1. The V segment lost 3 bases and the J segment 4 bases; nucleotides outside the gene matches: 6. The CDR3 has 15 residues. Per germline, CDR1 MDHEN and CDR2 SYDVKM. The CDR3 region is CASSFPGTGTYGYTF. The CDR3 region has the DNA TGTGCCAGCAGTTTCCCCGGGACAGGGACCTATGGCTACACCTTC.

The CDR3 region is CASNSPLGETQYF. The CDR3 coding sequence is TGCGCCAGCAACTCCCCCCTTGGAGAGACCCAGTACTTC. This rearrangement joins TRBV23-1 to TRBJ2-5, with D uncertain. TRBV23-1 counts as an open reading frame of uncertain function. The CDR3 sequence is 13 residues long. V was trimmed by 7 bases and J by 4 bases, leaving 13 bases between them.

The gene calls are TRBV27 and TRBJ1-1, with 7 bases that match TRBD1. J lost 5 bases, V lost 4 bases, and 7 bases had no gene match. Germline V gene lookup returns CDR1 MNHEY and CDR2 SMNVEV (reference sequence). The CDR3 sequence is 14 residues long. CDR3 nucleotide sequence: TGTGCCAGCAGTTCTAACAGGGGAGTGACTGAAGCTTTCTTT. This sequence encodes CASSSNRGVTEAFF.

The chain links TRBV3-1 (or the pseudogene TRBV3-2) to TRBJ2-3; 10 nucleotides match TRBD2. The CDR3 extends over 17 amino acids. CDR1 and CDR2 (germline): LGHDT, YNNKEL (reference sequence). V lost 0 bases, J lost 5 bases, and 8 bases stayed unmatched. Written as DNA, the CDR3 is TGTGCCAGCAGCCAAGAAAGGAGCGGGAGGGCGGTAGATACGCAGTATTTT. Residues: CASSQERSGRAVDTQYF.

This clone was detected only a few times. V is TRBV30 and J is TRBJ2-2, with a possible D match to TRBD1 (7 bases). CDR3 length equals 15 residues. V shed 5 bases and J shed 6 bases, with 19 bases lying between them. The germline V gene encodes CDR1 GTSNPN and CDR2 SVGIG (reference sequence). The CDR3 reads CAWGGLRQGSGELFF. CDR3 DNA: TGTGCCTGGGGGGGGCTGAGACAGGGCTCCGGGGAGCTGTTTTTT.